The 25 T cell receptor beta chains below come from one sample, sequenced in a study of T cell responses to AZD1222 COVID-19 vaccine. Profiling relied on immunoSEQ multiplex PCR, and the TCRdb table lists in-frame clones only, not all of them. The sample records some 150,000 clones, around 84% being singletons. The sequences come from peripheral blood, collected 28 days after the second AZD1222 dose. The receptors derive from an adult who received the AZD1222 COVID-19 vaccine.

This clone is a singleton in its sample. The rearrangement joins TRBV6-5 to TRBJ1-2; 8 bases fit TRBD1. CDR1 MNHEY and CDR2 SVGAGI come from the germline V gene. The V segment lost 6 bases and the J segment 5 bases; nucleotides outside the gene matches: 5. This CDR3 has 13 amino acids. CDR3 sequence (DNA): TGTGCCAGCAGGCATGGACAGGGTTATGGCTACACCTTC. The encoded protein is CASRHGQGYGYTF.

This clone was observed once. This chain links TRBV11-3 with TRBJ1-1; no reliable D call. Trimming removed 2 bases from V and 4 bases from J, with 8 bases in between. CDR1 is SGHNT and CDR2 is YENEEA in the germline V gene. The CDR3 is 13 amino acids. The CDR3 sequence is CASSLNRGTEAFF. The CDR3 DNA sequence: TGTGCCAGCAGCTTAAATCGGGGCACTGAAGCTTTCTTT.

This clone was counted a single time. The chain uses TRBV20-1 and TRBJ1-6, with 7 bases lining up with TRBD1. From germline, CDR1 is DFQATT and CDR2 SNEGSKA (reference sequence). The CDR3 extends over 17 amino acids. Unmatched junction bases numbered 11, after V lost 3 bases and J lost 3 bases. CDR3 sequence: CSASGGQGESYNSPLHF. CDR3 sequence (DNA): TGCAGTGCTAGTGGGGGGCAGGGGGAAAGCTATAATTCACCCCTCCACTTT.

The V call is TRBV9, the J call TRBJ2-3; D remains ambiguous. The CDR3 contains 14 residues. V was trimmed by 4 bases and J by 3 bases, leaving 12 bases between them. The V gene's germline CDR1 is SGDLS and CDR2 YYNGEE. For the CDR3, the DNA is TGTGCCAGCAGCCCAATGACTGTAACAGATACGCAGTATTTT. Its translation: CASSPMTVTDTQYF.

This chain joins TRBV7-2 and TRBJ2-1; a possible D gene is TRBD2 (6 bases). The germline CDR1 and CDR2 sequences are SGHTA and FQGNSA. CDR3 size: 16 residues. The V end was cut by 9 bases, the J end by 1 base, with 19 bases between. CDR3 DNA sequence: TGTGCCAGTCAATCCCTCGTGGGGGGATCCTACAATGAGCAGTTCTTC. Amino acid sequence: CASQSLVGGSYNEQFF.

Details on this clone: A read error may account for a junction end that differs from germline. The chain uses TRBV7-7 and TRBJ2-5; TRBD1 or TRBD2 may be the D gene (5 bases each). Looked up from germline, CDR1 is SSHAT and CDR2 is FNYEAQ (reference sequence). The CDR3 has 13 amino acids. CDR3 amino acids: CASSPGDGRTQYF. DNA of the CDR3: TGTGCTAGCAGCCCTGGGGACGGGCGGACCCAGTACTTC.

This sequence joins TRBV27 and TRBJ2-7; TRBD2 might be the D (5 bases). The ends were cut back, 2 bases at V and 3 bases at J, with 11 bases in the middle. This CDR3 region has 14 residues. The germline CDR1 and CDR2 sequences are MNHEY and SMNVEV (reference sequence). CDR3 in DNA: TGTGCCAGCAGTTTAAGAGGGTTCAGCTACGAGCAGTACTTC. The encoded protein is CASSLRGFSYEQYF.

The rearrangement links TRBV3-1 (or the pseudogene TRBV3-2) to TRBJ2-5; 7 positions agree with TRBD2. The germline gives CDR1 LGHDT, CDR2 YNNKEL (reference sequence). The trim removed 4 bases at V and 5 bases at J, leaving 7 bases unmatched. This CDR3 is 14 amino acids long. The CDR3 sequence: CASSPSGIGETQYF. The CDR3 DNA reads TGTGCCAGCAGCCCTAGCGGTATAGGCGAGACCCAGTACTTC.

The chain recombines TRBV20-1 with TRBJ2-4; a possible D gene is TRBD1 (5 bases). CDR1 is DFQATT and CDR2 is SNEGSKA in the germline V gene (reference sequence). The CDR3 has 11 amino acids. The V gene lost 3 bases and the J gene lost 5 bases, with 5 bases spanning the gap. The CDR3: CSARTENIQYF. In DNA, the CDR3 is TGCAGTGCTAGGACAGAAAACATTCAGTACTTC.

CDR3 sequence reads: CASRSTDGSTEAFF. The CDR3 DNA reads TGTGCCAGCAGATCGACAGATGGAAGCACTGAAGCTTTCTTT. The chain carries TRBV6-6 and TRBJ1-1; the D gene is possibly TRBD1 (5 bases). This CDR3 has 14 amino acids. CDR1 and CDR2 from the germline V gene are MNHNY and SVGAGI (reference sequence). Trimming took off 6 bases at V and 4 bases at J, with 15 bases between the two ends.

This clone was detected once. CDR3 DNA sequence: TGTGCCAGCAGATCCGGGACAGGGGTCGATGAGCAGTTCTTC. This translates into CASRSGTGVDEQFF. The J gene is TRBJ2-1, the V gene TRBV6-6, with 10 bases that match TRBD1. The ends lost 6 bases at V and 8 bases at J; junction bases unmatched: 7. The CDR3 length is 14 residues. Per the germline V gene, CDR1 is MNHNY and CDR2 is SVGAGI (reference sequence).

This chain joins TRBV2 and TRBJ2-1, with D perhaps assigned TRBD1 or TRBD2 (6 bases each). V lost 10 bases and J lost 7, with 14 bases in between. Germline CDR1 SNHLY, CDR2 FYNNEI. The CDR3 length is 12 residues. As DNA, the CDR3 is TGTGCCATCAGACTAGGGGGGAATGAGCAGTTCTTC. It encodes CAIRLGGNEQFF.

J is TRBJ2-3 and V is TRBV5-1; TRBD2 aligns across 11 bases. V lost 5 bases to trimming and J lost 2 bases; unmatched junction nucleotides: 7. There are 16 residues in the CDR3. Germline lookup yields CDR1 SGHRS and CDR2 YFSETQ. CDR3 bases: TGCGCCAGCAGATCCGGGGGACTAGCGGCCACAGATACGCAGTATTTT. Residues: CASRSGGLAATDTQYF.

The chain recombines TRBV19 with TRBJ1-3; D is unresolved. V lost 5 bases and J 2 bases, leaving 10 bases between the germline ends. The CDR3 is made up of 14 amino acids. Germline CDR1 and CDR2: LNHDA and SQIVND (reference sequence). The CDR3 spells CASSLRGTGNTIYF. The CDR3 nucleotides read TGTGCCAGTAGTCTCCGAGGTACTGGAAACACCATATATTTT.

V and J are TRBV3-1 (or the pseudogene TRBV3-2) and TRBJ1-1, with TRBD1 identical over 10 bases. CDR3 length: 13 residues. Per the germline V gene, CDR1 is LGHDT and CDR2 is YNNKEL (reference sequence). V shed 4 bases and J 11 bases; nucleotides not matched to a gene: 7. The CDR3 DNA reads as TGTGCCAGCAGCCCTCCGGGACAGGGGACGGCTTTCTTT. Amino acids: CASSPPGQGTAFF.

V gene TRBV7-9 combines with J gene TRBJ2-3; 9 nucleotides match TRBD1. This CDR3 is built from 16 residues. The V gene's germline CDR1 is SEHNR and CDR2 FQNEAQ (reference sequence). Trimming removed 0 bases from V and 4 bases from J; junction bases left unmatched: 5. The DNA for the CDR3 is TGTGCCAGCAGCTTAGCGGACAGGGGTGGCCCAGATACGCAGTATTTT. This gives the protein CASSLADRGGPDTQYF.

This clone was detected only once. The chain carries TRBV7-6 and TRBJ2-2; D gene uncertain. The V gene's germline CDR1 is SGHVS and CDR2 FNYEAQ. The length of the CDR3 is 15 residues. V was cut by 3 bases and J by 0 bases, with 8 bases left in between. The CDR3 region has the DNA TGTGCCAGCAGCTTGGACGGCGCGAACACCGGGGAGCTGTTTTTT. Translated: CASSLDGANTGELFF.

This chain joins TRBV14 and TRBJ1-6, with D possibly being TRBD1 (5 bases). The CDR3 consists of 13 residues. Trimming left V 4 bases short and J 11 bases short, with 12 bases between. In germline, CDR1 is SGHDN, CDR2 FVKESK. The CDR3 is CASSPRGWAPLHF. DNA for the CDR3: TGTGCCAGCAGCCCAAGGGGTTGGGCACCCCTCCACTTT.

The rearrangement uses TRBV2 and TRBJ1-3; no firm D call. The ends were cut back, 8 bases at V and 0 bases at J, with 11 bases in the middle. The germline V gene has CDR1 SNHLY and CDR2 FYNNEI. The CDR3 spans 14 residues. CDR3 in DNA: TGTGCCAGCGCCCTCTTTATCTCTGGAAACACCATATATTTT. Protein sequence: CASALFISGNTIYF.

The CDR3 coding sequence is TGTGCCAGCAGCCCGGGGGGATCGACGGCTAGCACAGATACGCAGTATTTT. It codes for CASSPGGSTASTDTQYF. The V call is TRBV5-4, the J call TRBJ2-3; TRBD2 agrees at 7 bases. The V gene end was trimmed by 4 bases and the J gene end by 0 bases; junction bases not matched to a gene: 11. The CDR3 has 17 amino acids. Germline CDR1 reads SGHNT; CDR2 reads YYREEE (reference sequence). Looking up the rest from reference TRBV5-4 and TRBJ2-3 gives the full variable domain: ETGVTQSPTHLIKTRGQQVTLRCSSQSGHNTVSWYQQALGQGPQFIFQYYREEENGRGNFPPRFSGLQFPNYSSELNVNALELDDSALYLCASSPGGSTASTDTQYFGPGTRLTVL.

The V and J genes are TRBV11-2 and TRBJ2-1, with 7 bases lining up with TRBD2. The V gene end was trimmed by 3 bases and the J gene end by 0 bases; junction bases not matched to a gene: 5. The CDR3 loop spans 16 amino acids. CDR1 is SGHAT, CDR2 FQNNGV, per germline. The CDR3 is CASSLGGAGSYNEQFF. In DNA, the CDR3 is TGTGCCAGCAGCTTGGGAGGGGCGGGCTCCTACAATGAGCAGTTCTTC.

The chain recombines TRBV19 with TRBJ1-3; 9 nucleotides agree with TRBD1. V lost 4 bases and J lost 4; bases outside the gene matches: 8. This CDR3 region has 16 residues. CDR1 LNHDA and CDR2 SQIVND come from the germline V gene (reference sequence). The CDR3 DNA sequence: TGTGCCAGTAGTACCAGCCCGGGACAGGGAGGAAACACCATATATTTT. Protein sequence: CASSTSPGQGGNTIYF. The full variable domain, its missing parts supplied by reference TRBV19 and TRBJ1-3, is DGGITQSPKYLFRKEGQNVTLSCEQNLNHDAMYWYRQDPGQGLRLIYYSQIVNDFQKGDIAEGYSVSREKKESFPLTVTSAQKNPTAFYLCASSTSPGQGGNTIYFGEGSWLTVV.

The gene calls are TRBV28 and TRBJ1-5; 7 bases align to TRBD1. This CDR3 spans 14 amino acids. The junction had 6 bases not matched to a gene; V was cut back by 6 bases and J by 4 bases. Germline V gene sequence: CDR1 MDHEN, CDR2 SYDVKM. This CDR3 reads CASRLTGKNQPQHF. CDR3 DNA: TGTGCCAGCAGGTTGACAGGGAAGAATCAGCCCCAGCATTTT.

The V call is TRBV18, the J call TRBJ2-7; no clear D. This CDR3 has 15 amino acids. CDR1 is KGHSH, CDR2 LQKENI, per germline. The V end lost 3 bases, the J end lost 0 bases, and 12 bases lay between the germline ends. The DNA of the CDR3 is TGTGCCAGCTCACCGGATGGGCTTAGCTCCTACGAGCAGTACTTC. Its protein product is CASSPDGLSSYEQYF.

The V gene is TRBV6-5, the J gene TRBJ1-1; TRBD1 matches 7 bases. Germline CDR1 is MNHEY and CDR2 is SVGAGI. The junction had 8 bases not matched to a gene; V was cut back by 4 bases and J by 6 bases. CDR3 length equals 14 residues. CDR3 amino acids: CASSSPTGTPEAFF. The CDR3 DNA reads as TGTGCCAGCAGTTCCCCGACAGGGACCCCTGAAGCTTTCTTT.